This T cell receptor delta chain was sequenced in a study of gamma-delta T cells after stem cell transplantation. About this clone: Since a much larger clone is just one base distant, this may be a read error.

TCRdb re-processed the RT-PCR reads using CATT. The table shows some 12,000 delta-chain clones, with 30% to 40% occurring only once. Germline V CDR1 and CDR2: GEAIGNYY, EKD. The CDR3 extends over 12 amino acids. The rearrangement joins TRDV2 to TRDJ1, with no clear D. The receptor comes from a human donor. It is not recorded whose cells these are; they may come from a transplant donor. Source material: gamma-delta T cells. This CDR3 is CAWDTAGGKLIF. As DNA, the CDR3 is TGTGCCTGGGACACCGCAGGCGGTAAACTCATCTTT.